A single sample is the source of the 5 T cell receptor beta chains below, sequenced in a study of T cells after yellow fever vaccination. TCRdb processed the 5' RACE reads anew with MiXCR; each CDR3 protein has one entry. The top ten hold roughly 13% of the sample, which has 510,000 or so distinct CDR3 sequences, about 19% seen once. Sequencing was performed on PBMCs, taken 15 days after the yellow fever booster vaccination. These receptors all come from a man aged 25-45 years who received the YFV17D yellow fever vaccine.

V and J are TRBV15 and TRBJ2-7, with a tentative D call TRBD1 (5 bases). V lost 5 bases and J 6 bases, leaving 23 bases between the germline ends. The CDR3 extends over 16 amino acids. Per the germline V gene, CDR1 is LNHNV and CDR2 is YYDKDF (reference sequence). The CDR3 DNA reads as TGTGCCACCAGCGGGGCCAAGGGGATGGTGGGCAGCGAGCAGTACTTC. Amino acids: CATSGAKGMVGSEQYF.

The chain has TRBV5-1 and TRBJ2-1; 7 bases align to TRBD1. CDR3 length: 16 amino acids. The germline gives CDR1 SGHRS, CDR2 YFSETQ. Losses at the gene ends were 4 bases for V and 6 bases for J; bases not matched to a gene: 13. Written as DNA, the CDR3 is TGCGCCAGCAGCCTGGGGACAGCGAAATTCCCCAATGAGCAGTTCTTC. Its protein product is CASSLGTAKFPNEQFF.

This clonotype turned up a few times. This rearrangement joins TRBV20-1 to TRBJ2-7; 11 bases match TRBD2. V lost 1 base and J lost 7; bases outside the gene matches: 6. The CDR3 has 14 residues. Germline V lookup: CDR1 DFQATT, CDR2 SNEGSKA (reference sequence). The CDR3 sequence: CSARGLTSGKEQYF. CDR3 DNA sequence: TGCAGTGCTAGAGGCCTGACTAGCGGGAAGGAGCAGTACTTC.

This clonotype has more than one count but fewer than ten. The V call is TRBV5-1, the J call TRBJ2-3, with D possibly matching TRBD2 (5 bases). Trimming removed 3 bases from V and 4 bases from J, with 9 bases in between. The germline gives CDR1 SGHRS, CDR2 YFSETQ. This CDR3 comprises 13 residues. The CDR3 loop reads CASSSDLSDTQYF. In DNA, the CDR3 is TGCGCCAGCAGCTCGGACTTGTCAGATACGCAGTATTTT.

The rearrangement uses TRBV6-1 and TRBJ2-2; D gene ambiguous. The germline V and J ends were trimmed by 6 bases and 0 bases, with 5 bases remaining between them. The CDR3 runs 13 residues. Germline CDR1 is MNHNS and CDR2 is SASEGT. The DNA for the CDR3 is TGTGCCAGCAGGCCAGCGAACACCGGGGAGCTGTTTTTT. This gives the protein CASRPANTGELFF.